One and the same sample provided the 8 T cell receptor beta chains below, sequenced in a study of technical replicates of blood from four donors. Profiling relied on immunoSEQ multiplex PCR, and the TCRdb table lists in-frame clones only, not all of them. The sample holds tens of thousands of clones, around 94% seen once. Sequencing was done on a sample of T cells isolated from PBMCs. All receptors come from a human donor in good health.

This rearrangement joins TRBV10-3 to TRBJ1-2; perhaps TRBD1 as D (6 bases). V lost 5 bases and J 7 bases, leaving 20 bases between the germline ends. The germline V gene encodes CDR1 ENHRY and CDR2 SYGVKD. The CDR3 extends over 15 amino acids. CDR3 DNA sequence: TGTGCCATCAGTCTAGGGGACAACTCTTATGCTGGCTACACCTTC. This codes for CAISLGDNSYAGYTF.

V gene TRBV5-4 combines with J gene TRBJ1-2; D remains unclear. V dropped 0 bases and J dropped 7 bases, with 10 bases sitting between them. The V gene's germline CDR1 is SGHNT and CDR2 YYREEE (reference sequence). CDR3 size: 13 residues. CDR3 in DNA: TGTGCCAGCAGCTTGGACAGAGTAAGTGGCTACACCTTC. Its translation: CASSLDRVSGYTF.

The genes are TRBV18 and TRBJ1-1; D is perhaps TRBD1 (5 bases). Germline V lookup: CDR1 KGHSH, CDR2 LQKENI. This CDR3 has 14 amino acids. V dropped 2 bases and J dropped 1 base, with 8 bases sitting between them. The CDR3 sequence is CASSPGGGNTEAFF. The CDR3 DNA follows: TGTGCCAGCTCACCAGGGGGGGGGAACACTGAAGCTTTCTTT.

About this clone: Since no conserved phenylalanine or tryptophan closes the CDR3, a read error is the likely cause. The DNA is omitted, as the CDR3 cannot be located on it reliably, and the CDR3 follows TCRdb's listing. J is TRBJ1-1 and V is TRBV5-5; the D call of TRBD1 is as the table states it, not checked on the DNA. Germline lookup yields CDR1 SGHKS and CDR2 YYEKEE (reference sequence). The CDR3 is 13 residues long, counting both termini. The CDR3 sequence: CASSSYYTDRTKV.

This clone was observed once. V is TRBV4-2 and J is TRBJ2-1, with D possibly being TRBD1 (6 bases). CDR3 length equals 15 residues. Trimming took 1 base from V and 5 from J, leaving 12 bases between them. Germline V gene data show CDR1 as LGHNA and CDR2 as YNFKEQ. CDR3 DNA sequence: TGTGCCAGCAGCCAAGGGCACAGGGCGAACAATGAGCAGTTCTTC. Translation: CASSQGHRANNEQFF.

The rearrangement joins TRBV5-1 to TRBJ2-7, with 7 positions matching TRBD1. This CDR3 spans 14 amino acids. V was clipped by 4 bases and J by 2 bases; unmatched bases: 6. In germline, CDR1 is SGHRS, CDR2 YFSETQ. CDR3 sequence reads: CASSVGGTAYEQYF. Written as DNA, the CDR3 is TGCGCCAGCAGCGTCGGTGGGACAGCCTACGAGCAGTACTTC.

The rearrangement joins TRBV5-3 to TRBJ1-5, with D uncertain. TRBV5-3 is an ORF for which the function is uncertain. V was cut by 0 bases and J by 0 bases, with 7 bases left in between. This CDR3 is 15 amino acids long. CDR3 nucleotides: TGTGCCAGAAGCTTGGGAGCAAATAGCAATCAGCCCCAGCATTTT. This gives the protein CARSLGANSNQPQHF.

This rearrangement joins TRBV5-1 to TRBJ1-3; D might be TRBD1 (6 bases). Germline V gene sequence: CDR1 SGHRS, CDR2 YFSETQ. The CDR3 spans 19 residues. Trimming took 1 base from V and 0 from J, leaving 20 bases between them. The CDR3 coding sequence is TGCGCCAGCAGCTTGTACGGATCTTCTCGAGGGGGCTCTGGAAACACCATATATTTT. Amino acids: CASSLYGSSRGGSGNTIYF.